The following is a T cell receptor (beta chain) sequence with its context. What it binds is not known. The sample is drawn from a study of identical twins. Study results and caveats: Cord blood's abundant beta clonotypes had fewer insertions, unlike memory repertoires.

Carrying unique molecular identifiers, the cDNA also gained a universal primer site through template switching. TCRdb re-analysed the 5' RACE reads in MiXCR, keeping a single row per CDR3 protein. Among 550,000 to 800,000 distinct CDR3 sequences, under 8.5% were seen once, and the ten largest hold around 1.6%. In addition, the sample was reused for a study of yellow fever vaccine responses in identical twins. That work adds: Reports say the vaccine T cell response in twins looked partly convergent and partly personalized.

This clonotype originated in a woman under 30 in good health. Specimen: PBMCs.

The CDR3 DNA sequence: TGTGCCAGCAGCTTAGTAGTCCAGAGAACGTTCTTC. Its protein product is CASSLVVQRTFF. The rearrangement uses TRBV7-9 and TRBJ2-1; D gene unclear. The length of the CDR3 is 12 residues. With 1 base removed from V and 15 bases from J, the gap between germline ends came to 13 bases. The germline V gene encodes CDR1 SEHNR and CDR2 FQNEAQ (reference sequence).